This T cell receptor (beta chain) was retrieved from a study of human T cells and chemical hapten exposure. Study observations and caveats: Higher patch test scores went with higher counts of PT1 expanded TCRs.

This clonotype was seen a handful of times. The antigen is undetermined. The study's library attached unique molecular identifiers to single cDNA molecules. TCRdb re-called the RACE reads with MiXCR, one entry per CDR3 protein. This sample carries around 150,000 distinct CDR3 sequences, more than 14% of them seen once, and the ten largest clones take approximately 1.5%. Time point specified: patch test 1, 2 weeks after DPC sensitization. The treatment was: therapeutic diphenylcyclopropenone sensitization with weekly scalp DPC. Unfractionated whole blood yielded the extracted total RNA. The CDR3 runs 14 residues. Trimming cost V 3 bases and J 5 bases, with 11 bases left between them. CDR1 is MGHDK, CDR2 SYGVNS, per germline.

The chain employs TRBV25-1 and TRBJ2-1; D possibly uses TRBD1 or TRBD2 (5 bases each). This material consisted of whole blood, taken in connection with sensitization to the hapten diphenylcyclopropenone (DPC). This TCR was sampled from a woman in her 30s with alopecia areata. Some clones in this sample may be carry-over from other donors' samples. CDR3 bases: TGTGCCAGCAGTGATTTGGGGGTCGACAATGAGCAGTTCTTC. Translating it yields CASSDLGVDNEQFF.